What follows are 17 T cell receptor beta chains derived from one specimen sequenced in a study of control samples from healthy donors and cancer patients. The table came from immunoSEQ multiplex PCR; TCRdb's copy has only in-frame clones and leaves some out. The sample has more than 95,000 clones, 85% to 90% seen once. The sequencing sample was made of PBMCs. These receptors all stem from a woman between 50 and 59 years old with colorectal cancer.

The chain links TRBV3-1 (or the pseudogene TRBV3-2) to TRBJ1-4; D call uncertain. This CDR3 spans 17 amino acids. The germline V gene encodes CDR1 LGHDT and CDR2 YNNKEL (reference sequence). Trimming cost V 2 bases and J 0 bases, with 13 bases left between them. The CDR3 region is CASSQLPPGATNEKLFF. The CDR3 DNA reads TGTGCCAGCAGCCAACTCCCACCAGGAGCAACTAATGAAAAACTGTTTTTT.

This CDR3 is CASSFRDRGNTIYF. CDR3 nucleotide sequence: TGTGCCAGCAGCTTCCGGGACAGGGGAAACACCATATATTTT. V usage is TRBV7-8 and J usage is TRBJ1-3, with 8 bases that match TRBD1. V lost 3 bases and J lost 4; bases outside the gene matches: 2. CDR3 size: 14 residues. Germline V gene sequence: CDR1 SGHVS, CDR2 FQNEAQ.

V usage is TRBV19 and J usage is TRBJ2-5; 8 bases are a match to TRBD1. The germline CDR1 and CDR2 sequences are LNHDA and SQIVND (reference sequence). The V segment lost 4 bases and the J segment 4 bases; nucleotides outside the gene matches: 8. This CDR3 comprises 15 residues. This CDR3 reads CASSTQTGVGETQYF. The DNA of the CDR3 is TGTGCCAGTAGTACCCAGACAGGGGTGGGAGAGACCCAGTACTTC.

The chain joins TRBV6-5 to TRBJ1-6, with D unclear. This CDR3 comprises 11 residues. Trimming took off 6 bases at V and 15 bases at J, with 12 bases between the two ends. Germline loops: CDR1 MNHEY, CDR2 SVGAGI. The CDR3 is CASSITTLLHF. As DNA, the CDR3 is TGTGCCAGCAGCATTACTACACTCCTCCACTTT.

The CDR3 sequence: CASSLFSDGQPQHF. The CDR3 DNA follows: TGTGCCAGCAGCTTGTTCTCAGATGGTCAGCCCCAGCATTTT. This rearrangement joins TRBV5-6 to TRBJ1-5; D is unresolved. V was clipped by 1 base and J by 6 bases, with 11 bases between them. The CDR3 totals 14 residues. Germline assignment: CDR1 SGHDT and CDR2 YYEEEE.

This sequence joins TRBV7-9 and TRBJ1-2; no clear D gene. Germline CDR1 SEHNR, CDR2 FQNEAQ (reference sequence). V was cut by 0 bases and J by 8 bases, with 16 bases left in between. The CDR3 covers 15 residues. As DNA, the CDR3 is TGTGCCAGCAGCTTAGCAAGGACTACGGGTAACGGCTACACCTTC. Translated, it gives CASSLARTTGNGYTF.

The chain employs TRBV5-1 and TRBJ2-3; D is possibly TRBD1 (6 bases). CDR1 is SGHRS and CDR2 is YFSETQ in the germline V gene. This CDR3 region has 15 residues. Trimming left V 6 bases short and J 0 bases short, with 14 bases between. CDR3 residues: CASMEDSPSTDTQYF. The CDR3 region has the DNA TGCGCCAGCATGGAGGACAGTCCTAGCACAGATACGCAGTATTTT.

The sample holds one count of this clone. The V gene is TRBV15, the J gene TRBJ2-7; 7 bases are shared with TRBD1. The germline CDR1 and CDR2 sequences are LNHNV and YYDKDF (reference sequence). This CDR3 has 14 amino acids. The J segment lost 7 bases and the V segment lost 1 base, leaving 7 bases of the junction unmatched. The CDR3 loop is CATSRAGTAQEQYF. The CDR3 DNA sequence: TGTGCCACCAGCAGAGCCGGGACAGCCCAGGAGCAGTACTTC. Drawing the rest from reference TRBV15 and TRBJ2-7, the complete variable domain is DAMVIQNPRYQVTQFGKPVTLSCSQTLNHNVMYWYQQKSSQAPKLLFHYYDKDFNNEADTPDNFQSRRPNTSFCFLDIRSPGLGDTAMYLCATSRAGTAQEQYFGPGTRLTVT.

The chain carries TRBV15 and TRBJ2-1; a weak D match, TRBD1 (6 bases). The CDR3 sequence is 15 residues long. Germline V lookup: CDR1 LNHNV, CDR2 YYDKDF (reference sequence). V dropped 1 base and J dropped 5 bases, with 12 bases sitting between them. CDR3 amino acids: CATSRVGGSDNEQFF. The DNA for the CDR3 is TGTGCCACCAGCAGAGTAGGGGGTTCGGACAATGAGCAGTTCTTC.

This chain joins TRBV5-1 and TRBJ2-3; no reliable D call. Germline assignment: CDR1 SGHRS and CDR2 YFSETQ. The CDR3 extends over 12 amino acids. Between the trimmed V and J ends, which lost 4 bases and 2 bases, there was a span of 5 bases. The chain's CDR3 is CASSANTDTQYF. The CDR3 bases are TGCGCCAGCAGCGCAAACACAGATACGCAGTATTTT. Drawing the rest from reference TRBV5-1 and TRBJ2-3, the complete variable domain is KAGVTQTPRYLIKTRGQQVTLSCSPISGHRSVSWYQQTPGQGLQFLFEYFSETQRNKGNFPGRFSGRQFSNSRSEMNVSTLELGDSALYLCASSANTDTQYFGPGTRLTVL.

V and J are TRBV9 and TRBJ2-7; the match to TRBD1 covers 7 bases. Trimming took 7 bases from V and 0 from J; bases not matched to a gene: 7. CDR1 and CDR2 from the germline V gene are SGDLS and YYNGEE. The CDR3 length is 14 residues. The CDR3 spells CASPGTATSYEQYF. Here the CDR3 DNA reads TGTGCCAGCCCGGGGACAGCGACCTCCTACGAGCAGTACTTC.

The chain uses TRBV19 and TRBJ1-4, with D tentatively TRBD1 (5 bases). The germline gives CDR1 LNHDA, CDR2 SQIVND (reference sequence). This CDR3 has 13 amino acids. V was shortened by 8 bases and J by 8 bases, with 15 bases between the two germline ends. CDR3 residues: CASLGGTGEKLFF. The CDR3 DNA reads TGTGCCAGTCTGGGGGGGACCGGGGAAAAACTGTTTTTT.

CDR3 region: CASSSPRSGHREETQYF. The CDR3 DNA reads as TGTGCCAGCAGTTCACCCCGATCTGGACACCGAGAAGAGACCCAGTACTTC. The chain recombines TRBV28 with TRBJ2-5; D is possibly TRBD1 (5 bases). The CDR3 is 17 amino acids. Germline V CDR1 and CDR2: MDHEN, SYDVKM. Trimming shortened V by 4 bases and J by 3 bases, and 21 bases separated the two germline ends.

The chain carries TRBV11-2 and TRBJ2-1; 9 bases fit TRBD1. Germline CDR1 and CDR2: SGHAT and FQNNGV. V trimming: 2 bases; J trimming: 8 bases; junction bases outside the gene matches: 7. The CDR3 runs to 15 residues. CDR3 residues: CASSLLQGAWYEQFF. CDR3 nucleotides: TGTGCCAGCAGCTTATTACAGGGGGCCTGGTATGAGCAGTTCTTC.

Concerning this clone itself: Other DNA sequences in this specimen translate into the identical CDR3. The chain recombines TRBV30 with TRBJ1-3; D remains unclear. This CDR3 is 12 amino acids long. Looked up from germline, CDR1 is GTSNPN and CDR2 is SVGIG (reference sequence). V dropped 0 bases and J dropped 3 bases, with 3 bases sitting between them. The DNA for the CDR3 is TGTGCCTGGAGTGTAGGTGGAAACACCATATATTTT. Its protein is CAWSVGGNTIYF.

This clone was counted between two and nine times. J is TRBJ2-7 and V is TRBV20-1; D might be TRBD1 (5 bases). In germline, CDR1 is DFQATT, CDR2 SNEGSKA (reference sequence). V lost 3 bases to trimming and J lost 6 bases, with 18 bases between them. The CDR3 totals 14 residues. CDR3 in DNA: TGCAGTGCTAGTAACCAGGGCCGCACGAGCGAGCAGTACTTC. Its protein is CSASNQGRTSEQYF.

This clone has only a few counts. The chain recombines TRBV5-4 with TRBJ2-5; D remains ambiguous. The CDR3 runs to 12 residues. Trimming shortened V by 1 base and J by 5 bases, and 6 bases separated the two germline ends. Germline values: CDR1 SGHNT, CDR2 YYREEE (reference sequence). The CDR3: CASSLNEETQYF. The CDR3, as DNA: TGTGCCAGCAGCTTGAATGAGGAGACCCAGTACTTC.